This TCR beta chain was captured in a study of blood T cell repertoires in COVID-19. The germline V gene encodes CDR1 MGHDK and CDR2 SYGVNS. The V segment lost 2 bases and the J segment 7 bases; nucleotides outside the gene matches: 2. The CDR3 spans 15 residues. TCRdb's copy holds only in-frame clones and misses some; the assay was immunoSEQ multiplex PCR. The data hold about 290,000 clones, with just under 90% observed a single time. This sequence originates from a woman under 40 with COVID-19, enrolled during active disease. The sample was peripheral blood. This sequence joins TRBV25-1 and TRBJ2-3; 14 bases are a match to TRBD2. The CDR3: CASSEGTSGRNTQYF. In nucleotides, the CDR3 is TGTGCCAGCAGTGAAGGGACTAGCGGGAGAAATACGCAGTATTTT.